The rows below give T cell receptor beta chains drawn from one sample of a study of a mutant IDH1 vaccine in newly diagnosed glioma. The assay was immunoSEQ multiplex PCR, and TCRdb's table has in-frame clones only and misses some. The data hold under 90,000 clones, with 70% to 80% observed a single time. Sequences were derived from PBMCs, sampled from a glioma patient treated with radiotherapy, temozolomide or both. The source is a man aged 45-65 years with glioma. Each CDR3 is given with its conserved first and last residue. Each record gives: clone size, D gene, J gene, V gene, CDR3 DNA, CDR3 protein. The D gene is left open where the match is weak. Only part of the rows carry a size: once, few, many, or a class if the clone is expanded.

>.|TRBD1|TRBJ2-4|TRBV6-1
TGTGCCAGTATACAGGGGGGAGAAAACATTCAGTACTTC
CASIQGGENIQYF
>.|.|TRBJ1-3|TRBV7-9
TGTGCCAGCAGCTTATCCCCCTGGGGGTCCTCTGGAAACACCATATATTTT
CASSLSPWGSSGNTIYF
>.|.|TRBJ1-2|TRBV30
TGTGCCGGAGGGGACACGAACTATGGCTACACCTTC
CAGGDTNYGYTF
>.|TRBD1|TRBJ2-3|TRBV29-1
TGCAGCGTTCCCGGGACAGGCACAGATACGCAGTATTTT
CSVPGTGTDTQYF
>.|.|TRBJ2-7|TRBV9
TGTGCCAGCAGCGTAGGCCGGGTCTCCTACGAGCAGTACTTC
CASSVGRVSYEQYF
>.|.|TRBJ2-2|TRBV7-2
TGTGCCAGCAGCTTAGGGGGCAGGGGAGCCGGGGAGCTGTTTTTT
CASSLGGRGAGELFF
>once|TRBD2|TRBJ2-1|TRBV4-3
TGCGCCAGCAGCCGGAGACTAGCGGGGGAAAACAATGAGCAGTTCTTC
CASSRRLAGENNEQFF
>.|.|TRBJ1-3|TRBV29-1
TGCAGCGTAGTACCTTTCTCTGGAAACACCATATATTTT
CSVVPFSGNTIYF
>.|.|TRBJ1-5|TRBV18
TGTGCCAGCTCATCGTCCGGGAATCAGCCCCAGCATTTT
CASSSSGNQPQHF
>.|TRBD1|TRBJ1-5|TRBV6-5
TGTGCCAGCAGGCCCGGGACAGCAAATCAGCCCCAGCATTTT
CASRPGTANQPQHF
>once|TRBD1|TRBJ2-6|TRBV2
TGTGCCAGCAGCACAGGGGGGAACTCTGGGGCCAACGTCCTGACTTTC
CASSTGGNSGANVLTF
>.|.|TRBJ1-4|TRBV27
TGTGCCAGCAGTTTTTCTGGAAGGTCCCGGGGGGAAAAACTGTTTTTT
CASSFSGRSRGEKLFF
>.|.|TRBJ2-5|TRBV7-7
TGTGCTAGCAGTCTACTGGGCGTATCTCAAGAGACCCAGTACTTC
CASSLLGVSQETQYF
>.|.|TRBJ2-5|TRBV2
TGTGCCAGCAGTGAAAACGTGGGCAGACCAGAGACCCAGTACTTC
CASSENVGRPETQYF
>.|.|TRBJ1-1|TRBV6-5
TGTGCCAGCAGTTACTACAGGGTCGGCACTGAAGCTTTCTTT
CASSYYRVGTEAFF
>.|.|TRBJ2-3|TRBV9
TGTGCCAGCAGCGACATGACGGGGGGCCTCTCAGATACGCAGTATTTT
CASSDMTGGLSDTQYF
>.|.|TRBJ2-3|TRBV25-1
TGTGCCAGCAGGGATAGCACGACAGATACGCAGTATTTT
CASRDSTTDTQYF
>.|.|TRBJ1-1|TRBV5-4
TGTGCCAGCAGCTTGGTAGGGAGGGGAAGCAACACTGAAGCTTTCTTT
CASSLVGRGSNTEAFF
>.|.|TRBJ1-5|TRBV2
TGTGCCAGCAGTGTAAAGGGCTCGAATCAGCCCCAGCATTTT
CASSVKGSNQPQHF
>.|.|TRBJ2-7|TRBV19
TGTGCCAGTAGTATGAGTCGGTACGAGCAGTACTTC
CASSMSRYEQYF
>.|TRBD1|TRBJ1-4|TRBV9
TGTGCCAGCAGCCCGACAGGGATTAATGAAAAACTGTTTTTT
CASSPTGINEKLFF
>.|TRBD1|TRBJ2-7|TRBV6-5
TGTGCCAGCTGGACAGGGGTGGGAGAGCAGTACTTC
CASWTGVGEQYF
>.|.|TRBJ1-4|TRBV4-3
TGCGCCAGCAGCCAACACGAGACAGGATCAAATGAAAAACTGTTTTTT
CASSQHETGSNEKLFF
>.|.|TRBJ1-2|TRBV2
TGTGCCAGCAGCCAACTGACAGCAGACTATGGCTACACCTTC
CASSQLTADYGYTF
>.|.|TRBJ2-7|TRBV5-1
TGCGCCAGCAGCTTGGAACATCGATGGCAAAGTAACGAGCAGTACTTC
CASSLEHRWQSNEQYF
>.|.|TRBJ1-1|TRBV25-1
TGTGCCAGCAGTGCCCCGGTAAACACTGAAACTTTCTTT
CASSAPVNTETFF
>.|TRBD2|TRBJ2-7|TRBV7-2
TGTGCCAGCAGCTTATCGGGCAGCGGGGGGCGGGGGCAGTACTTC
CASSLSGSGGRGQYF
>.|.|TRBJ1-3|TRBV5-1
TGCGCCAGTCAATCGGGGGGCTCAGGAGGAAACACCATATATTTT
CASQSGGSGGNTIYF
>.|.|TRBJ1-6|TRBV7-8
TGTGCCAGCAGCCTCGGCTCGAATAATTCACCCCTCCACTTT
CASSLGSNNSPLHF
>.|.|TRBJ2-3|TRBV4-3
TGCGCCAGCAGCCAAGCAGTCAGTACCGCAGATACGCAGTATTTT
CASSQAVSTADTQYF
>.|.|TRBJ1-5|TRBV6-6
TGTGCCAGCAGCGATATGACAGACGAGGATCAGCCCCAGCATTTT
CASSDMTDEDQPQHF
>.|.|TRBJ2-1|TRBV11-1
TGTGCCAGCAGCATGATGGGGGACGAGCAGTTCTTC
CASSMMGDEQFF